This T cell receptor (beta chain) is drawn from a study of blood T cells in healthy people across ages. Donors were healthy Caucasian individuals from Russia aged about 6 to 95. With respect to this clonotype: The antigen remains unidentified.

Findings and caveats of the study: Comparison with aged donors showed that long-lived donors had more naive CD4+ cells and higher diversity.

Primers used in a second PCR of about 7 to 12 cycles were a sample-barcoded 5' primer and a J-beta primer mix. Via MiXCR, TCRdb re-called the 5' RACE reads, giving one row per CDR3 protein. The table lists over 1,300,000 distinct CDR3 sequences, 55% to 75% of them singletons. The sample was blood. The sequence derives from a man younger than 30 in good health.

The CDR3 spells CASSSAGRTRNYEQYF. CDR3 in DNA: TGTGCCAGCAGTTCCGCCGGTAGAACTAGAAACTACGAGCAGTACTTC. This chain uses TRBV27 with TRBJ2-7, with D perhaps TRBD2 (5 bases). The CDR3 spans 16 residues. V lost 4 bases and J lost 3, with 19 bases in between. Germline V lookup: CDR1 MNHEY, CDR2 SMNVEV (reference sequence).